This TCR beta chain was captured in a study of T cells in Graves' hyperthyroidism and ophthalmopathy. Study observations and caveats: From stable hyperthyroidism, ophthalmopathy was set apart by a 13 V-J model.

This clonotype was recorded at least ten times. Its cognate antigen is unknown. Trimming took off 5 bases at V and 6 bases at J, with 13 bases between the two ends. This CDR3 spans 14 amino acids. CDR1 is MNHNS, CDR2 SASEGT, per germline. RNA transcripts served as the template for amplifying TCR beta CDR3 regions. With the HTBI primer set, the TCR CDR3 went through a first round of RT-PCR. MiXCR, applied by TCRdb to the multiplex PCR reads, yields one record per CDR3 protein. Of hundreds of thousands of distinct CDR3 sequences listed, 14% are singletons. The receptor was derived from a woman aged 30 to 39 with Graves' hyperthyroidism. The sample consisted of blood. The rearrangement joins TRBV6-1 to TRBJ2-2, with D possibly being TRBD1 (6 bases). CDR3 bases: TGTGCCAGCAGTTTAACAGGGTTGGCCGGGGAGCTGTTTTTT. Translating gives CASSLTGLAGELFF.